This T cell receptor beta chain was documented in a study of blood T cell repertoires in COVID-19. About the research overall: The study drew acute and convalescent COVID-19 samples from the United States, Italy and Spain.

As processed by the authors: Amplifying reference gene primers gave estimates of nucleated cell counts. The assay was immunoSEQ multiplex PCR, and TCRdb's table has in-frame clones only and misses some. D and trimming come from the DNA, and the V and J calls and clone size come from that table. This sample has about 210,000 clones, with 88% found just once. Germline assignment: CDR1 ENHRY and CDR2 SYGVKD. V lost 0 bases to trimming and J lost 5 bases, with 8 bases between them. The length of the CDR3 is 15 residues. The chain combines TRBV10-3 with TRBJ1-6, with a possible D match to TRBD1 (6 bases). This TCR was sampled from a man between 65 and 85 years old with acute or convalescent COVID-19. Sequenced input: peripheral blood. The CDR3 DNA reads TGTGCCATCAGTGAGTCTGCAGGGGATAATTCACCCCTCCACTTT. As protein: CAISESAGDNSPLHF.